This T cell receptor beta chain appears in the sequencing data of a study of blood T cell repertoires in COVID-19. Generated by immunoSEQ multiplex PCR, the TCRdb table keeps only in-frame clones and is missing some. The repertoire holds about 320,000 clones, with 70% to 90% as singletons. The CDR3 spans 16 residues. CDR1 and CDR2 (germline): SGDLS, YYNGEE. V lost 3 bases and J lost 9; bases outside the gene matches: 11. This clone was observed a few times. The sequence was obtained from a human donor in a cohort sampled during active COVID-19. The gene calls are TRBV9 and TRBJ2-2; 10 nucleotides align to TRBD1. Sequencing was performed on peripheral blood. The CDR3 here is CASSGTGQGLVRELFF. CDR3 coding DNA: TGTGCCAGCAGCGGTACGGGACAGGGGTTGGTCCGGGAGCTGTTTTTT.